Below, one T cell receptor beta chain is given with its context. Its specificity is unknown. This sample was taken from a study of beta chain features in type 1 diabetes. Study observations and caveats: Across all four CD4+ subsets, people with type 1 diabetes showed modestly shorter TCRB CDR3s. A closer apparent resemblance between naive, central memory and Treg TCRB repertoires was seen in patients than in healthy donors. A definitive answer on HLA type influencing TCRB rearrangement was not reached here.

Germline V CDR1 and CDR2: LNHDA, SQIVND (reference sequence). V was clipped by 7 bases and J by 1 base; unmatched bases: 15. The CDR3 length is 18 residues. The isolated RNA, all of it, was reverse transcribed, so expressed TCRB transcripts were what got sequenced. Sequencing was performed with immunoSEQ multiplex PCR; in TCRdb, only in-frame clones are kept and a portion is missing. Of about 340,000 clones listed, roughly 13% were seen once; the top ten hold approximately 0.016%. Every participating donor gave one draw, a heparinised blood sample averaging around 100 mL. Sequenced: naive CD4+ T cells from blood. This chain connects TRBV19 to TRBJ2-4, with TRBD2 identical over 8 bases. The receptor comes from a woman aged 18-29 years with type 1 diabetes. The CDR3 sequence is CASNPTGGNRQAKNIQYF. Here the CDR3 DNA reads TGTGCCAGTAACCCAACGGGAGGGAATCGACAGGCCAAAAACATTCAGTACTTC. Full variable domain (outside the CDR3, taken from reference TRBV19 and TRBJ2-4): DGGITQSPKYLFRKEGQNVTLSCEQNLNHDAMYWYRQDPGQGLRLIYYSQIVNDFQKGDIAEGYSVSREKKESFPLTVTSAQKNPTAFYLCASNPTGGNRQAKNIQYFGAGTRLSVL.